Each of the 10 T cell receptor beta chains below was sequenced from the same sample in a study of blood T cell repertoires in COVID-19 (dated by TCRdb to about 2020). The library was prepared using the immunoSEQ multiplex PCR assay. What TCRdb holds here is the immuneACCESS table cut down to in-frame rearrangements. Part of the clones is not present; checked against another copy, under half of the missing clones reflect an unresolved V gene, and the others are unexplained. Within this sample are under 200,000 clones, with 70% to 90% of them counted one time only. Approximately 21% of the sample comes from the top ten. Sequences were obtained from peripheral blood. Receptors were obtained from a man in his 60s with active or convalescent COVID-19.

The CDR3 region is CASSQDRTDNYGYTF. The CDR3 DNA reads as TGTGCCAGCAGCCAAGATCGGACAGACAACTATGGCTACACCTTC. The J gene is TRBJ1-2, the V gene TRBV4-2; weak D call: TRBD1 (6 bases). The CDR3 covers 15 residues. Germline CDR1 reads LGHNA; CDR2 reads YNFKEQ. V was trimmed by 0 bases and J by 2 bases, leaving 10 bases between them.

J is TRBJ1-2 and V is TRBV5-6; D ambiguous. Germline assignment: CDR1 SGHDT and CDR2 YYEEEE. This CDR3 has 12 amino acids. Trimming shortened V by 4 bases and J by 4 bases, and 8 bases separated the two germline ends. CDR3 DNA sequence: TGTGCCAGCAGCCAGTTATTCTATGGCTACACCTTC. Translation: CASSQLFYGYTF.

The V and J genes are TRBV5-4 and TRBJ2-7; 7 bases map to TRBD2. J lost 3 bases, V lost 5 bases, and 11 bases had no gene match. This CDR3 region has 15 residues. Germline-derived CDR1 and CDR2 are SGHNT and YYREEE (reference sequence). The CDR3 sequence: CASRPWGGADYEQYF. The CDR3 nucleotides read TGTGCCAGCAGACCCTGGGGAGGGGCAGACTACGAGCAGTACTTC. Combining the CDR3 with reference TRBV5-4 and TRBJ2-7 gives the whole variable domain ETGVTQSPTHLIKTRGQQVTLRCSSQSGHNTVSWYQQALGQGPQFIFQYYREEENGRGNFPPRFSGLQFPNYSSELNVNALELDDSALYLCASRPWGGADYEQYFGPGTRLTVT.

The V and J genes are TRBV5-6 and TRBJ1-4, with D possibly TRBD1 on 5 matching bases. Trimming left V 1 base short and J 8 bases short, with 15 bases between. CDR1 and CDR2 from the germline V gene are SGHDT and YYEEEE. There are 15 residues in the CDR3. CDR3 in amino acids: CASSLIGEGGEKLFF. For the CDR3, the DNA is TGTGCCAGCAGCTTGATAGGGGAAGGCGGAGAAAAACTGTTTTTT.

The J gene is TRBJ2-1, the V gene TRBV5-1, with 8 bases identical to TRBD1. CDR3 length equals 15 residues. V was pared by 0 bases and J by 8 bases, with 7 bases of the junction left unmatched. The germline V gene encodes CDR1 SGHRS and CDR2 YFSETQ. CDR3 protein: CASSLGQGIKDEQFF. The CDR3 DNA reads TGCGCCAGCAGCTTGGGACAGGGGATTAAGGATGAGCAGTTCTTC. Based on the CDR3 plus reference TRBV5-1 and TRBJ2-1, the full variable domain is KAGVTQTPRYLIKTRGQQVTLSCSPISGHRSVSWYQQTPGQGLQFLFEYFSETQRNKGNFPGRFSGRQFSNSRSEMNVSTLELGDSALYLCASSLGQGIKDEQFFGPGTRLTVL.

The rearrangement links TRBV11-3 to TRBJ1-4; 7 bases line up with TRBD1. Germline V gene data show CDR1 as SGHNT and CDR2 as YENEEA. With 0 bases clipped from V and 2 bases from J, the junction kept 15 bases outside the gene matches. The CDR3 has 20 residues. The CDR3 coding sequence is TGTGCCAGCAGCTTAGATCTGCTAGGGGGCGCGTATGCGACTAATGAAAAACTGTTTTTT. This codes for CASSLDLLGGAYATNEKLFF.

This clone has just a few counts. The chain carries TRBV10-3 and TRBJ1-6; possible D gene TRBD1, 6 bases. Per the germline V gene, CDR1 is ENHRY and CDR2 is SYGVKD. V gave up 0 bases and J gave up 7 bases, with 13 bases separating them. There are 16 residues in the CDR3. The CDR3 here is CAISESSTGTNSPLHF. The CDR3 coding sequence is TGTGCCATCAGTGAGTCGTCGACAGGAACCAATTCACCCCTCCACTTT.

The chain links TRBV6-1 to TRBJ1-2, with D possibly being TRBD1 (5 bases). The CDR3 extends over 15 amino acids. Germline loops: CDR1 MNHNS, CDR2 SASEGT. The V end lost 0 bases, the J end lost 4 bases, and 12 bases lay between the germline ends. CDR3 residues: CASSEAEGPFYGYTF. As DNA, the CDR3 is TGTGCCAGCAGTGAAGCGGAGGGACCTTTCTATGGCTACACCTTC.

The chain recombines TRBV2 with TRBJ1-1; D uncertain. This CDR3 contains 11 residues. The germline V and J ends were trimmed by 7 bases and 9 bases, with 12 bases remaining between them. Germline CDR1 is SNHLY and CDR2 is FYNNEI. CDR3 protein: CASTLDLKAFF. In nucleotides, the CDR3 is TGTGCCAGCACCTTGGACTTGAAAGCTTTCTTT.

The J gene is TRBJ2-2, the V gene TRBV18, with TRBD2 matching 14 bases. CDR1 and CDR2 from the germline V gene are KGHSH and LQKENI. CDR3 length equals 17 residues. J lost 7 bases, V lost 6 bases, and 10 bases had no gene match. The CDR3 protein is CASSRGLAGGEGGELFF. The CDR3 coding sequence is TGTGCCAGCTCCCGCGGACTAGCGGGGGGTGAGGGCGGGGAGCTGTTTTTT. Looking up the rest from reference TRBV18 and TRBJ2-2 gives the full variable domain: NAGVMQNPRHLVRRRGQEARLRCSPMKGHSHVYWYRQLPEEGLKFMVYLQKENIIDESGMPKERFSAEFPKEGPSILRIQQVVRGDSAAYFCASSRGLAGGEGGELFFGEGSRLTVL.